This TCR beta chain was captured in a study of blood T cells in healthy people across ages. Study observations and caveats: TCR beta diversity was tightly associated with the proportion of naive T cells.

Together with a sample-barcoded 5' primer, a J-beta primer mix was included in a second PCR lasting about 7 to 12 cycles. TCRdb passed the 5' RACE reads through MiXCR, listing each CDR3 protein once. The repertoire includes some 1.4 million distinct CDR3 sequences, 35% to 45% of them detected once, and 7.9% sits in the top ten. PBMCs, at least 6 million per sample, were isolated. Extraction yielded at least 6 micrograms of total RNA per sample. On this clonotype itself: The target antigen is unknown.

The CDR3 length is 15 residues. The ends lost 8 bases at V and 3 bases at J; junction bases unmatched: 13. Germline V gives CDR1 MDHEN, CDR2 SYDVKM. Specimen: blood. This receptor was identified in a woman between 18 and 29 years old in good health. The gene calls are TRBV28 and TRBJ2-7, with 7 bases lining up with TRBD2. The CDR3 loop is CASRRGGTSHYEQYF. The CDR3, as DNA: TGTGCCAGCCGAAGGGGAGGGACCTCTCACTACGAGCAGTACTTC.